Shown below are 16 T cell receptor beta chains from a single sample sequenced in a study of cytomegalovirus exposure and HLA in healthy donors. The PCR ran on 60 Vbeta and 13 Jbeta primers. Produced via immunoSEQ multiplex PCR; TCRdb's table is partial and in-frame only. This table holds about 150,000 clones, 60% to 80% found once. The sample taken for sequencing was PBMCs. The source is a woman in her twenties or thirties in good health and CMV-seronegative.

The V gene is TRBV4-1, the J gene TRBJ1-2; possible D gene TRBD1, 6 bases. This CDR3 is 16 amino acids long. Looked up from germline, CDR1 is MGHRA and CDR2 is YSYEKL. The V gene lost 1 base and the J gene lost 6 bases, with 18 bases spanning the gap. CDR3 nucleotides: TGCGCCAGCAGCCAAGGTTGGCTACAGGGATTGAATGGCTACACCTTC. Residues: CASSQGWLQGLNGYTF.

V and J are TRBV28 and TRBJ2-7, with unresolved D. The germline V and J ends were trimmed by 3 bases and 2 bases, with 8 bases remaining between them. The V gene's germline CDR1 is MDHEN and CDR2 SYDVKM. CDR3 length equals 13 residues. CDR3 region: CASSFPIAYEQYF. The CDR3 DNA follows: TGTGCCAGCAGTTTTCCGATAGCCTACGAGCAGTACTTC.

This clone appeared once. This chain links TRBV5-4 with TRBJ1-1; D call uncertain. Germline-derived CDR1 and CDR2 are SGHNT and YYREEE (reference sequence). CDR3 length: 12 amino acids. Trimming stripped 4 bases from V and 9 bases from J, with 13 bases between. The CDR3 reads CASSPSPGKAFF. The CDR3 DNA is TGTGCCAGCAGCCCAAGCCCTGGTAAAGCTTTCTTT.

The J gene is TRBJ1-2, the V gene TRBV6-5, with 9 bases that match TRBD1. The CDR3 loop spans 14 amino acids. Germline V gene data show CDR1 as MNHEY and CDR2 as SVGAGI. The V gene end was trimmed by 7 bases and the J gene end by 3 bases; junction bases not matched to a gene: 6. DNA of the CDR3: TGTGCCAGCACCCGGGACAGGGCGCACTATGGCTACACCTTC. It yields the protein CASTRDRAHYGYTF.

The rearrangement joins TRBV4-3 to TRBJ1-2; possible D gene TRBD1, 6 bases. The germline CDR1 and CDR2 sequences are LGHNA and YSLEER. V lost 0 bases and J lost 4, with 12 bases in between. The length of the CDR3 is 15 residues. The CDR3 loop is CASSQEGRGAYGYTF. In nucleotides, the CDR3 is TGCGCCAGCAGCCAAGAGGGGAGGGGGGCCTATGGCTACACCTTC.

V gene TRBV28 combines with J gene TRBJ1-1, with a possible D match to TRBD1 (5 bases). There are 15 residues in the CDR3. With 4 bases removed from V and 4 bases from J, the gap between germline ends came to 16 bases. Germline-derived CDR1 and CDR2 are MDHEN and SYDVKM. The CDR3 is CASSSYQGGRTEAFF. CDR3 coding DNA: TGTGCCAGCAGTTCTTACCAGGGAGGGCGCACTGAAGCTTTCTTT.

This clone has a handful of counts. The V gene is TRBV6-5, the J gene TRBJ2-7; TRBD1 aligns across 8 bases. This CDR3 comprises 11 residues. The ends lost 10 bases at V and 4 bases at J; junction bases unmatched: 3. Germline CDR1 is MNHEY and CDR2 is SVGAGI. This CDR3 reads CATTGAYEQYF. The CDR3 nucleotides are TGTGCCACGACAGGGGCGTACGAGCAGTACTTC.

The chain carries TRBV6-4 and TRBJ1-1; TRBD1 matches at 8 bases. Trimming cost V 8 bases and J 10 bases; bases outside gene matches: 6. The CDR3 totals 11 residues. CDR1 is MRHNA and CDR2 is SNTAGT in the germline V gene. The CDR3 spells CASADRVSAFF. CDR3 in DNA: TGTGCCAGCGCGGACAGGGTTTCAGCTTTCTTT.

This rearrangement joins TRBV5-4 to TRBJ1-3, with D maybe TRBD1 (5 bases). CDR1 SGHNT and CDR2 YYREEE come from the germline V gene (reference sequence). V dropped 3 bases and J dropped 4 bases, with 14 bases sitting between them. The CDR3 has 15 amino acids. CDR3 DNA: TGTGCCAGCAGCTCGGGGGGACCTTCAGGAAACACCATATATTTT. This translates into CASSSGGPSGNTIYF.

The rearrangement links TRBV5-1 to TRBJ1-3; possibly TRBD1 for D (5 bases). CDR1 and CDR2 (germline): SGHRS, YFSETQ. The CDR3 loop spans 14 amino acids. V was pared by 3 bases and J by 4 bases, with 11 bases between. CDR3 DNA: TGCGCCAGCAGCTCCAGGGTGGGGGGAAACACCATATATTTT. It is translated as CASSSRVGGNTIYF. Variable domain in full (rest from reference TRBV5-1 and TRBJ1-3): KAGVTQTPRYLIKTRGQQVTLSCSPISGHRSVSWYQQTPGQGLQFLFEYFSETQRNKGNFPGRFSGRQFSNSRSEMNVSTLELGDSALYLCASSSRVGGNTIYFGEGSWLTVV.

CDR3 DNA: TGTGCCAGCAGTATTGACAGGACCTCTGGAAACACCATATATTTT. This codes for CASSIDRTSGNTIYF. The chain combines TRBV6-6 with TRBJ1-3; D may be TRBD1 (6 bases). Germline V CDR1 and CDR2: MNHNY, SVGAGI (reference sequence). V lost 5 bases and J 0 bases, leaving 11 bases between the germline ends. The CDR3 covers 15 residues.

The chain links TRBV6-5 to TRBJ1-2, with TRBD1 matching 7 bases. CDR3 length: 15 residues. Germline lookup yields CDR1 MNHEY and CDR2 SVGAGI. Unmatched junction bases numbered 12, after V lost 6 bases and J lost 5 bases. CDR3 amino acids: CASSSPGRGWYGYTF. CDR3 coding DNA: TGTGCCAGCAGCTCCCCGGGCAGGGGGTGGTATGGCTACACCTTC.

The chain couples TRBV11-2 to TRBJ1-4; D gene uncertain. The germline gives CDR1 SGHAT, CDR2 FQNNGV. The CDR3 extends over 14 amino acids. V lost 1 base, J lost 5 bases, and 8 bases lay in between. CDR3 in DNA: TGTGCCAGCAGCTTAGGATCCGGGAATGAAAAACTGTTTTTT. Its translation: CASSLGSGNEKLFF.

This clone has a handful of counts. In DNA form, the CDR3 reads TGCGCCAGCAGCCGGGAACAGGGTCTAAGCTCCTACGAGCAGTACTTC. It yields the protein CASSREQGLSSYEQYF. The chain combines TRBV4-1 with TRBJ2-7; maybe TRBD1 (6 bases). Germline V gene sequence: CDR1 MGHRA, CDR2 YSYEKL. CDR3 length: 16 amino acids. The V end lost 4 bases, the J end lost 0 bases, and 16 bases lay between the germline ends.

The chain employs TRBV6-5 and TRBJ1-2; perhaps TRBD1 as D (5 bases). Germline V gene lookup returns CDR1 MNHEY and CDR2 SVGAGI. CDR3 length: 16 residues. V was cut by 2 bases and J by 1 base, with 14 bases left in between. The DNA of the CDR3 is TGTGCCAGCAGTTACACGGGGGTAGAGGATAACTATGGCTACACCTTC. Its translation is CASSYTGVEDNYGYTF.

V usage is TRBV9 and J usage is TRBJ1-1, with D possibly matching TRBD1 (5 bases). V dropped 4 bases and J dropped 2 bases, with 12 bases sitting between them. This CDR3 is 14 amino acids long. Looked up from germline, CDR1 is SGDLS and CDR2 is YYNGEE. CDR3 sequence: CASSFKQDNTEAFF. The DNA of the CDR3 is TGTGCCAGCAGCTTCAAACAGGATAACACTGAAGCTTTCTTT.